This TCR beta chain comes out of a study of T-cell memory formation after mild COVID-19. Whole-study results and caveats: Contracting clones from day 15 to 85 showed balanced CD4/CD8; later expanders favored CD4+. Shrinking CD4+ clones were chiefly CM and EM; CD8+ ones were chiefly EMRA. Pre-infection memory held some responding clones, suggesting pre-existing cross-reactive T cells responded.

A 5'RACE reaction primed in the constant segment made cDNA libraries of TCR alpha and TCR beta, and these carried sample barcodes and UMIs. TCRdb analysed the 5' RACE reads with MiXCR anew, one entry per CDR3 protein. The table shows about 110,000 distinct CDR3 sequences, with 18% occurring only once. Germline V CDR1 and CDR2: SGHRS, YFSETQ. The CDR3 spans 15 residues. Trimming shortened V by 4 bases and J by 2 bases, and 15 bases separated the two germline ends. In the case of this clonotype: The antigen remains undetermined.

This clonotype was sampled from a man between 18 and 29 years old who had mild COVID-19 (a few samples of this study predate the infection). Cell type and time point are not known. The chain carries TRBV5-1 and TRBJ1-1; D unresolved. Sample: PBMCs or a T cell subset sorted from them (not recorded which). CDR3 sequence reads: CASSPISRPNTEAFF. CDR3 in DNA: TGCGCCAGCAGCCCTATCAGTAGACCAAACACTGAAGCTTTCTTT.